This T cell receptor (beta chain) was sequenced during a study of blood T cell repertoires in COVID-19. This clone was recorded a few times. The CDR3 is made up of 14 amino acids. CDR1 and CDR2 from the germline V gene are LNHDA and SQIVND (reference sequence). Trimming left V 6 bases short and J 11 bases short, with 20 bases between. Produced via immunoSEQ multiplex PCR; TCRdb's table is partial and in-frame only. The table records 110,000 to 150,000 clones, 70% to 90% of them present only once. The V call is TRBV19, the J call TRBJ1-5; possibly TRBD1 for D (6 bases). Sequencing input: peripheral blood. The TCR originated in a human donor in a cohort sampled during active COVID-19. The CDR3 bases are TGTGCCAGTAGCCCAGGGGCTGTCCGGGGGGCCCAGCATTTT. Its protein is CASSPGAVRGAQHF. Combining the CDR3 with reference TRBV19 and TRBJ1-5 gives the whole variable domain DGGITQSPKYLFRKEGQNVTLSCEQNLNHDAMYWYRQDPGQGLRLIYYSQIVNDFQKGDIAEGYSVSREKKESFPLTVTSAQKNPTAFYLCASSPGAVRGAQHFGDGTRLSIL.